A selection of T cell receptor beta chains follows, all from one sample in a study of early T cells in non-severe SARS-CoV-2 infection. TCRdb reprocessed the 5' RACE reads via MiXCR and lists one record per CDR3 protein. The table records 30,000 to 35,000 distinct CDR3 sequences, approximately 5% of them present only once. The sample comprised whole blood. These receptors came from an adult who was a healthcare worker with PCR-confirmed SARS-CoV-2 infection or an uninfected control (not recorded which). The CDR3 runs from the conserved cysteine through the conserved F or W. The order of the fields is D gene, V gene, J gene, clone size, CDR3 DNA, CDR3 protein. A D gene is named only where the DNA matches it firmly. Clone sizes are given selectively: once, few, many, or a class where the clone is expanded.

>-|TRBV20-1|TRBJ1-1|many
TGCAGTGCTAGACAATCTGGACGGGTGAACACTGAAGCTTTCTTT
CSARQSGRVNTEAFF
>TRBD2|TRBV7-9|TRBJ2-3|many
TGTGCCAGCAGCTCCCTAGCGGGGGACACAGATACGCAGTATTTT
CASSSLAGDTDTQYF
>-|TRBV20-1|TRBJ2-1|many
TGCAGTGCTAGGGCACACTACAATGAGCAGTTCTTC
CSARAHYNEQFF
>-|TRBV7-2|TRBJ2-1|-
TGTGCCAGCAGCCACCGGACCACCTCCTACAATGAGCAGTTCTTC
CASSHRTTSYNEQFF
>-|TRBV12-3/TRBV12-4|TRBJ1-2|many
TGTGCCAGCCCTAGCGATTCCGCGGGATTTGGCTACACCTTC
CASPSDSAGFGYTF
>TRBD1|TRBV12-3/TRBV12-4|TRBJ2-5|many
TGTGCCAGCAGTTCCCACGGGGGACAGGGAGTAGAGACCCAGTACTTC
CASSSHGGQGVETQYF
>TRBD1|TRBV6-1|TRBJ1-2|many
TGTGCCAGCAGTACACGAACAGGGGGTTTCTACGGCTACACCTTC
CASSTRTGGFYGYTF
>TRBD1|TRBV28|TRBJ1-5|-
TGTGCCAGCAGTTTACCTCGCAGGGGGGGGATAGGCAATCAGCCCCAGCATTTT
CASSLPRRGGIGNQPQHF
>-|TRBV28|TRBJ1-3|many
TGTGCCAGCAGTTTAATGAGCTCTGGAAACACCATATATTTT
CASSLMSSGNTIYF
>-|TRBV5-1|TRBJ2-2|medium-sized
TGCGCCAGCAGCTTGGCTCCGGGACCCGGGCCCACCGGGGAGCTGTTTTTT
CASSLAPGPGPTGELFF
>TRBD2|TRBV7-6|TRBJ2-3|many
TGTGCCAGCAGCCAAACTAGCGGGGGGCGGGAGGCAGATACGCAGTATTTT
CASSQTSGGREADTQYF
>TRBD2|TRBV12-3/TRBV12-4|TRBJ2-3|few
TGTGCCAGCAGTTTACTAGCGGGCGGGTTTTACCTCAGCACAGATACGCAGTATTTT
CASSLLAGGFYLSTDTQYF
>-|TRBV6-6|TRBJ1-6|-
TGTGCCAGCAGGAACACCCTTAATTCACCCCTCCACTTT
CASRNTLNSPLHF
>-|TRBV19|TRBJ2-7|many
TGTGCCAGTAGTATTCAGCCCTCCTACGAGCAGTACTTC
CASSIQPSYEQYF
>-|TRBV7-2|TRBJ1-5|many
TGTGCCAGCAGCAAGGACGGACCCAATCAGCCCCAGCATTTT
CASSKDGPNQPQHF
>-|TRBV30|TRBJ1-1|few
TGTGCCTGGAGAGCATTGGGGTACACTGAAGCTTTCTTT
CAWRALGYTEAFF
>-|TRBV5-4|TRBJ2-1|few
TGTGCCAGCAGCTCCAGAGGAGGATCCAATGAGCAGTTCTTC
CASSSRGGSNEQFF
>-|TRBV15|TRBJ1-3|many
TGTGCCACCAGCAGAGACGGTTCTGGAAACACCATATATTTT
CATSRDGSGNTIYF
>TRBD1|TRBV29-1|TRBJ1-1|many
TGCAGCACCGGACAGGAGCTGAACACTGAAGCTTTCTTT
CSTGQELNTEAFF
>-|TRBV14|TRBJ2-7|few
TGTGCCAGCAGCCAACAGCCTCAGGGCGAGCAGTACTTC
CASSQQPQGEQYF
>-|TRBV10-3|TRBJ1-3|few
TGTGCCACAGGGGCCGGAGTGGTTGGAAACACCATATATTTT
CATGAGVVGNTIYF
>TRBD2|TRBV11-2|TRBJ2-7|-
TGTGCCAGCAGCCCTCGACCCACTAGCGGGGGGGCAATATACTCCTACGAGCAGTACTTC
CASSPRPTSGGAIYSYEQYF
>TRBD1|TRBV20-1|TRBJ2-5|many
TGCAGTGCTAGTAGGGACAGGGGGCGGGAGACCCAGTACTTC
CSASRDRGRETQYF
>TRBD1|TRBV6-5|TRBJ1-2|many
TGTGCCAGCAGGGGACAGGGAAACTATGGCTACACCTTC
CASRGQGNYGYTF
>-|TRBV4-3|TRBJ1-5|few
TGCGCCAGCAGCCAAGATGTAGGTAATCAGCCCCAGCATTTT
CASSQDVGNQPQHF
>-|TRBV3-1|TRBJ1-1|few
TGTGCCAGCAGCCAGGATCCCGGGGGGCGTCTTGAAGCTTTCTTT
CASSQDPGGRLEAFF
>TRBD1|TRBV20-1|TRBJ1-1|few
TGCAGTGCTAGAGGGGCCGGGACAGGGGGCACTGAAGCTTTCTTT
CSARGAGTGGTEAFF
>TRBD1|TRBV6-5|TRBJ2-1|-
TGTGCCAGCAGTCGGACAGGGTACAATGAGCAGTTCTTC
CASSRTGYNEQFF
>-|TRBV7-9|TRBJ1-1|many
TGTGCCAGCAGCTCCTGGACCTTGAACACTGAAGCTTTCTTT
CASSSWTLNTEAFF
>-|TRBV12-3/TRBV12-4|TRBJ1-2|few
TGTGCCAGCACCCCAGGGATCCCAGTGTTCTCCGGCTTC
CASTPGIPVFSGF
>-|TRBV27|TRBJ2-2|many
TGTGCCAGCAGTTTACAGGGGTCCGGGGAGCTGTTTTTT
CASSLQGSGELFF
>TRBD1|TRBV7-8|TRBJ1-5|many
TGTGCCAGCAGCCCCACCCAGGGGGGCCTAGGGCAGCCCCAGCATTTT
CASSPTQGGLGQPQHF
>TRBD1|TRBV15|TRBJ1-2|few
TGTGCCACCAGCAGAGAGAGGGGACAGACTACCTATGGCTACACCTTC
CATSRERGQTTYGYTF
>-|TRBV6-1|TRBJ1-6|few
TGTGCCAGCAACCAAAGGATGGGGAGCTCCTATAATTCACCCCTCCACTTT
CASNQRMGSSYNSPLHF
>TRBD1|TRBV20-1|TRBJ2-1|many
TGCAGTGCCACGGACAGGTCCTACAATGAGCAGTTCTTC
CSATDRSYNEQFF
>-|TRBV6-5|TRBJ1-6|many
TGTGCCAGCAGTTACTCATCGGGTTTCCATTCACCCCTCCACTTT
CASSYSSGFHSPLHF
>-|TRBV20-1|TRBJ2-3|-
TGCAGTTGCCCTAGCCAGGCAGGCACAGATACGCAGTATTTT
CSCPSQAGTDTQYF
>TRBD1|TRBV28|TRBJ1-5|many
TGTGCCAGCAGTCCCGGGACAGGAAAAAATCCCCAGCATTTT
CASSPGTGKNPQHF
>TRBD1|TRBV7-9|TRBJ1-2|many
TGTGCCAGCAGCCCACGGACACAGGGGGATGGCTACACCTTC
CASSPRTQGDGYTF
>TRBD2|TRBV20-1|TRBJ2-3|many
TGCAGTGCTAGAGGCGGGGGGAGCACAGATACGCAGTATTTT
CSARGGGSTDTQYF
>-|TRBV25-1|TRBJ2-7|-
TGTGCCAGCAGTGACGGGTGGGGAAAACCCACCTACGAGCAGTACTTC
CASSDGWGKPTYEQYF
>TRBD1|TRBV2|TRBJ2-7|many
TGTGCCAGCAGTGAATTTGGGATTGGGACAGGGGGCGAGCAGTACTTC
CASSEFGIGTGGEQYF
>TRBD1|TRBV15|TRBJ1-3|-
TGTGCCACCAGCAGAACAGGGGGCTCTGGAAACACCATATATTTT
CATSRTGGSGNTIYF
>-|TRBV6-4|TRBJ2-2|many
TGTGCCAGCAGTGACAAACTTAGGACGAGTACGATAACCGGGGAGCTGTTTTTT
CASSDKLRTSTITGELFF
>-|TRBV5-4|TRBJ1-2|many
TGTGCCAGCAGCTCCCCGGGACAACGTAACTATGGCTACACCTTC
CASSSPGQRNYGYTF
>-|TRBV7-8|TRBJ1-5|few
TGTGCCAGCAGCCCCATCTCAGGAGCCTCCGTAAGCAATCAGCCCCAGCATTTT
CASSPISGASVSNQPQHF
>-|TRBV7-8|TRBJ1-6|-
TGTGCCAGCAGCTTAAATCGCGGTATAAGCTCCTATAATTCACCCCTCCACTTT
CASSLNRGISSYNSPLHF
>TRBD1|TRBV20-1|TRBJ2-7|few
TGCAGTGCTAGGCGACAGGGCTATGTTACTACCTCCTACGAGCAGTACTTC
CSARRQGYVTTSYEQYF
>-|TRBV28|TRBJ2-7|-
TGTGCCAGCAGTGCGGGACTCTCGCCCTACGAGCAGTACTTC
CASSAGLSPYEQYF
>TRBD1|TRBV2|TRBJ1-5|few
TGTGCCAGCAGTGTTAGCGCGAGACAGGGGAAGCCCCAGCATTTT
CASSVSARQGKPQHF
>TRBD1|TRBV28|TRBJ1-6|many
TGTGCCAGCAGCAGTGTCGGGACAGGGGTATTTTCACCCCTCCACTTT
CASSSVGTGVFSPLHF
>-|TRBV3-1|TRBJ1-1|many
TGTGCCAGCAGCCACGGGGGAGAGACTGAAGCTTTCTTT
CASSHGGETEAFF
>TRBD2|TRBV7-2|TRBJ2-7|many
TGTGCCAGCAGCTTAGTGTGGACTAGCGGGGGAAGCTCCTACGAGCAGTACTTC
CASSLVWTSGGSSYEQYF
>-|TRBV7-2|TRBJ1-5|many
TGTGCCAGCAGCCCGGGGAGGAATCAGCCCCAGCATTTT
CASSPGRNQPQHF
>-|TRBV9|TRBJ2-7|many
TGTGCCAGCAGCGTAGACCCCCTACCTAGTGAGCAGTACTTC
CASSVDPLPSEQYF
>-|TRBV7-2|TRBJ2-1|many
TGTGCCAGCAGCTTAGTCGAGACTGAGCAGTTCTTC
CASSLVETEQFF